This T cell receptor beta chain was identified in a study of identical twins. Unique molecular identifiers were in the cDNA, with template-switch universal primer binding. A single record per CDR3 protein comes from TCRdb applying MiXCR to the 5' RACE reads. The sample consists of about 570,000 distinct CDR3 sequences, 9.5% to 10% of them appearing once. Trimming cost V 1 base and J 3 bases; bases outside gene matches: 5. The CDR3 length is 15 residues. Germline V lookup: CDR1 SGHTA, CDR2 FQGTGA. This clonotype was recorded a few times. These sequences were also reported in another study, on yellow fever vaccine responses in identical twins.

The material sequenced was PBMCs. This chain links TRBV7-3 with TRBJ2-7, with TRBD2 matching over 8 bases. The source of this sequence is a woman in her late teens or twenties in good health. The CDR3 spells CASSLKGGGNYEQYF. The CDR3 DNA reads as TGTGCCAGCAGCTTAAAAGGCGGGGGGAACTACGAGCAGTACTTC.